The present TCR beta chain was sequenced within a study of cytomegalovirus exposure and HLA in healthy donors. In the PCR, 60 Vbeta and 13 Jbeta primers were used. Clones were read by immunoSEQ multiplex PCR, and TCRdb kept only the in-frame ones, dropping some. This repertoire includes fewer than 85,000 clones. With 4 bases removed from V and 5 bases from J, the gap between germline ends came to 20 bases. This CDR3 is 16 amino acids long. Per germline, CDR1 MGHRA and CDR2 YSYEKL. This clonotype was sampled from a middle-aged man in good health and CMV-seropositive. V is TRBV4-1 and J is TRBJ1-1; the D is unclear. The specimen was PBMCs. DNA of the CDR3: TGCGCCAGCAGCCGCTATATAAGGAGGGTAAGGACTGAAGCTTTCTTT. Translation: CASSRYIRRVRTEAFF.